This T cell receptor (beta chain) was profiled in a study of shared clonotypes between healthy human individuals. Study-wide findings and caveats: The donor pool, a small one, limited the genetic and exposure-history diversity represented.

Turning to this clone: Its target is not known. The identical CDR3 is also encoded by other nucleotide sequences in the sample.

The CDR3 loop spans 14 amino acids. Trimming cost V 1 base and J 0 bases, with 9 bases left between them. Germline CDR1 reads SQVTM; CDR2 reads ANQGSEA. TCRdb keeps only in-frame clones here, not all; method: immunoSEQ multiplex PCR. The sample yields roughly 2,000,000 clones, over 85% seen once. Terminally differentiated effector memory CD45RA+ cells were excluded by CCR7 positive selection of CD45RO-negative cells. Donors had no recently reported acute infections or vaccinations and were HIV-negative. The origin of this receptor is a young man in good health. The genes are TRBV29-1 and TRBJ1-2; tentative D call: TRBD1 (5 bases). Source material: naive CD8+ T cells sorted from blood. The CDR3 DNA follows: TGCAGCGTTGAAGTCGGGGGAACTAACTATGGCTACACCTTC. Amino acids: CSVEVGGTNYGYTF.